This T cell receptor beta chain comes out of a study of cytomegalovirus exposure and HLA in healthy donors. Overall study: The Caucasian-associated ancestry cluster contained about four fifths of the approximately 420 genotyped donors. General observations from the study: Both high specificity and high sensitivity reportedly marked the classifier's diagnosis of cytomegalovirus status. The study designated 150 or so TCR beta chains cytomegalovirus-associated.

The study ran its PCR with 60 Vbeta and 13 Jbeta primers. Assay used: immunoSEQ multiplex PCR; TCRdb lists only in-frame clones, some missing. Among roughly 150,000 clones listed, 65% to 90% were seen once. About this clone itself: Its antigen is still unknown.

The clonotype was recovered from a male donor in good health and CMV-seronegative. Sequencing used PBMCs.

CDR3 bases: TGTGCCAGCAGTGGGAGACAGGGGTATAATGAAAAACTGTTTTTT. It yields the protein CASSGRQGYNEKLFF. This sequence joins TRBV27 and TRBJ1-4; 8 bases fit TRBD1. The germline V gene has CDR1 MNHEY and CDR2 SMNVEV (reference sequence). The junction had 6 bases not matched to a gene; V was cut back by 5 bases and J by 4 bases. The CDR3 length is 15 residues. Using reference TRBV27 and TRBJ1-4 for the parts outside the CDR3, the full variable domain is EAQVTQNPRYLITVTGKKLTVTCSQNMNHEYMSWYRQDPGLGLRQIYYSMNVEVTDKGDVPEGYKVSRKEKRNFPLILESPSPNQTSLYFCASSGRQGYNEKLFFGSGTQLSVL.